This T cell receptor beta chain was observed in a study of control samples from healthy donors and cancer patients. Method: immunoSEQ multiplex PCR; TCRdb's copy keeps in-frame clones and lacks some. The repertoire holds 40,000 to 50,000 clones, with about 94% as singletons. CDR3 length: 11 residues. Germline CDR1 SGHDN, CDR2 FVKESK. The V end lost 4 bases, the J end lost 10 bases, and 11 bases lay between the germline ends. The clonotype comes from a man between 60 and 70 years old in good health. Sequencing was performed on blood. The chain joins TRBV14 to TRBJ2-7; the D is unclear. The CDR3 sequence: CASSLGPLQYF. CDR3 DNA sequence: TGTGCCAGCAGCCTTGGACCGCTTCAGTACTTC.